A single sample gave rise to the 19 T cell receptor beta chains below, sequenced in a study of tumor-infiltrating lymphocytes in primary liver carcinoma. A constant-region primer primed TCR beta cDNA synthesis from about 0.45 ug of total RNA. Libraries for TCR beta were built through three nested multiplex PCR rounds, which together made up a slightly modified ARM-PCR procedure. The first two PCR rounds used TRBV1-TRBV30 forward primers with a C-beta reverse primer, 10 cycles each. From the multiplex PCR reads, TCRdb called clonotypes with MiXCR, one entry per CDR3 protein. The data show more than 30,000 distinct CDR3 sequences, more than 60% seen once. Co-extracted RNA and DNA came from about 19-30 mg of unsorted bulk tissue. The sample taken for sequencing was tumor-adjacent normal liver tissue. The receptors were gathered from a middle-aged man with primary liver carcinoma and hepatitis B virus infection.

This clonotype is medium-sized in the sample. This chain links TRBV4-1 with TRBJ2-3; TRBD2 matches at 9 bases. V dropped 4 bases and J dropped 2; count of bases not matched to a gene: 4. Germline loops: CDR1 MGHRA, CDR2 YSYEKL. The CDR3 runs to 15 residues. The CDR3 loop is CASSRASGITDTQYF. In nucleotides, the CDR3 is TGCGCCAGCAGCCGGGCTAGCGGGATCACAGATACGCAGTATTTT.

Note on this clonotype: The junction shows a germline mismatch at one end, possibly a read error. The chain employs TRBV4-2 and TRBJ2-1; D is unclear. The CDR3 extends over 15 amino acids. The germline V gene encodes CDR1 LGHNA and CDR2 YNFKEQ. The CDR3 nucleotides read TGTGCCAGCAGCCGTGTTAGTTTTTACGGCAATGAGCAGTCCTTC. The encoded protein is CASSRVSFYGNEQSF.

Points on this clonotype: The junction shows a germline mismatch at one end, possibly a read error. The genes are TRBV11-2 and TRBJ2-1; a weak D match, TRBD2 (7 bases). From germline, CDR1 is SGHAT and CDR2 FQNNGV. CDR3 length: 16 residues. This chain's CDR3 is CASSLWGGGRFNEQFF. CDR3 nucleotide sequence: TGTGCTAGCAGCTTATGGGGAGGGGGGCGCTTCAACGAGCAGTTCTTC.

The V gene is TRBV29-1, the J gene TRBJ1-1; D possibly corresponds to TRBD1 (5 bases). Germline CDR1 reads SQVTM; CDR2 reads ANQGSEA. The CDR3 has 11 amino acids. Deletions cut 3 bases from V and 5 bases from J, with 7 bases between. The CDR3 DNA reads TGCAGCGTTGAGAACAGGACTGAAGCTTTCTTT. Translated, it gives CSVENRTEAFF.

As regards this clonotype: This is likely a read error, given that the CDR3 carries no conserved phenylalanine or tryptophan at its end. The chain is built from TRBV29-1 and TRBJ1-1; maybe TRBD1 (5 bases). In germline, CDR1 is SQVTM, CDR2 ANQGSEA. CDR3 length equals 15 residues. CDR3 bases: TGCAGCGTTGAAGGAGGGGACGCAGTGAACTCTGAAGCTTTCCTT. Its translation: CSVEGGDAVNSEAFL.

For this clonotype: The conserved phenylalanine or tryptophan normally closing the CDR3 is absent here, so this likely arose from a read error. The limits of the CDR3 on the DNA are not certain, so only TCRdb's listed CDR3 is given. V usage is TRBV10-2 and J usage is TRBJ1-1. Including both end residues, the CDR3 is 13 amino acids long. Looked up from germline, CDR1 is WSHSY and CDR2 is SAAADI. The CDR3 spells CASSELENTEALL.

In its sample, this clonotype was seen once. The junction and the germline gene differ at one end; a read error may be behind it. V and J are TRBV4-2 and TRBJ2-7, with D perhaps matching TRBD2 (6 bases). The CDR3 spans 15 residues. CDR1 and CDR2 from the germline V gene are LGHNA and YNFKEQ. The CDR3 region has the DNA TGTGCCAGCAGCCAAGAGCACGGGAGTAGTCACGAGCGGCACTTC. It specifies CASSQEHGSSHERHF.

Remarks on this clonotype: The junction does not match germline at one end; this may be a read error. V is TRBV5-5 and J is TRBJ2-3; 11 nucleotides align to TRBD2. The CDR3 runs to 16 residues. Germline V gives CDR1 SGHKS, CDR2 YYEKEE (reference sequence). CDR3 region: CACSLLVAGGGDTQYF. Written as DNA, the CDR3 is TGTGCCTGCAGCCTCTTAGTAGCGGGAGGGGGGGATACGCAGTACTTT.

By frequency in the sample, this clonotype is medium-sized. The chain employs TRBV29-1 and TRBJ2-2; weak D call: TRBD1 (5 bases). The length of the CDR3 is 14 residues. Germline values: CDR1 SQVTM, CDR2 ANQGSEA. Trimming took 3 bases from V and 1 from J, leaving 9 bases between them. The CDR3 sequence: CSVDTQGNTGELFF. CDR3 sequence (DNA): TGCAGCGTTGATACGCAGGGGAACACCGGGGAGCTGTTTTTT.

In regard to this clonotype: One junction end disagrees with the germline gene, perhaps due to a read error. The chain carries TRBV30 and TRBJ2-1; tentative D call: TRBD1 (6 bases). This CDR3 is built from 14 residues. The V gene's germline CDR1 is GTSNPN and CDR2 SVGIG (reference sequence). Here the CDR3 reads CASSKGDHLTEQFF. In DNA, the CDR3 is TGTGCCTCGAGTAAGGGGGACCACCTAACTGAGCAGTTTTTC. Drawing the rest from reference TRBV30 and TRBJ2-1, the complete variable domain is SQTIHQWPATLVQPVGSPLSLECTVEGTSNPNLYWYRQAAGRGLQLLFYSVGIGQISSEVPQNLSASRPQDRQFILSSKKLLLSDSGFYLCASSKGDHLTEQFFGPGTRLTVL.

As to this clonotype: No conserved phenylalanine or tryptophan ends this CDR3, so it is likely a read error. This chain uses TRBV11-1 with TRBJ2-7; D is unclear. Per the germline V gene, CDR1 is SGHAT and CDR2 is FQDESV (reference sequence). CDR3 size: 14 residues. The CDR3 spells CVSSPGRRFYDQYL. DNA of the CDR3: TGTGTCAGCAGCCCTGGACGGCGATTCTACGATCAGTACTTA.

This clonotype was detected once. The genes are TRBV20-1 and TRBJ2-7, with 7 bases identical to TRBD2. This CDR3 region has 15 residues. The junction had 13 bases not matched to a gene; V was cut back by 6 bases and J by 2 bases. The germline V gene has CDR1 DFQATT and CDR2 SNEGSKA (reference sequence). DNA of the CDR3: TGCAGTGCCCCCTCAGGTGGGAGGGCGGCCTACGAGCAGTACTTC. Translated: CSAPSGGRAAYEQYF.

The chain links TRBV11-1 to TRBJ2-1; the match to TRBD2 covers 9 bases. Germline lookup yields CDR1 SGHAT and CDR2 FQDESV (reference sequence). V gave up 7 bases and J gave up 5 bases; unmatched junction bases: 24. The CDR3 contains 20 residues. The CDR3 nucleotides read TGTGCCAGCAACATAGGAAAGGCTAGCGGGGCCTCACGGTTCGACAATGAGCAGTTCTTC. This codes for CASNIGKASGASRFDNEQFF.

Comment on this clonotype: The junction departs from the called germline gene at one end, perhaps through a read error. For the CDR3, the DNA is TGTGCCGGCAACACTCCGACTAGCGGAGGGTACGTGCAGTACTTC. Protein product: CAGNTPTSGGYVQYF. J is TRBJ2-7 and V is TRBV6-2 or TRBV6-3; 9 positions match TRBD2. The CDR3 has 15 residues. Germline CDR1 MNHEY, CDR2 SVGEGT.

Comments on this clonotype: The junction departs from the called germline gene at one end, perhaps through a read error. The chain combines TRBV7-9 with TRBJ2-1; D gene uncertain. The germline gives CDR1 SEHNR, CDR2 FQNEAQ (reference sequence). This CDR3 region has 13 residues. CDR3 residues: CASSLDSYNEQFF. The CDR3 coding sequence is TGTGCCAGCAGTTTAGACTCCTACAATGAGCAGTTCTTC.

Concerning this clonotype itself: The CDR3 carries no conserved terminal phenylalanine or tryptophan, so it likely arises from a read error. DNA for the CDR3: TGCTGCGTCGGTGCAGGGTGGGGTATGAACACTGAAGCTTTCGTT. Translated: CCVGAGWGMNTEAFV. The V and J genes are TRBV29-1 and TRBJ1-1; tentatively, D is TRBD1 (5 bases). Germline CDR1 and CDR2: SQVTM and ANQGSEA. The CDR3 length is 15 residues.

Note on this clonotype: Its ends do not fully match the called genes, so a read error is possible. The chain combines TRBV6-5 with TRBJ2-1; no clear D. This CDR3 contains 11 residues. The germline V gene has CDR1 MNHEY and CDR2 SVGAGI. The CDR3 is CASGYMDEQFF. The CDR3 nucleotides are TGTGCCAGCGGTTACATGGATGAGCAGTTCTTC.

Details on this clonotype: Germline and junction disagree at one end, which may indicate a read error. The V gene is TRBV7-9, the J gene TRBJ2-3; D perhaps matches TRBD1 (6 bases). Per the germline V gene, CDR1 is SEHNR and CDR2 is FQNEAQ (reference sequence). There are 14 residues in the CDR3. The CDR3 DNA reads TGTGCCAGCAACTCACCACAGGGTGCAGATGCGCAGTATTTT. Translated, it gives CASNSPQGADAQYF.

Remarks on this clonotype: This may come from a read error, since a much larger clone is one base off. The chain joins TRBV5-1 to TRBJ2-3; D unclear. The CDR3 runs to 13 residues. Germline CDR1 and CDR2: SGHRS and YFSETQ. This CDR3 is CASGLSQADTLYF. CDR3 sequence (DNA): TGCGCCAGCGGCTTGTCTCAAGCAGATACGCTGTATTTT.